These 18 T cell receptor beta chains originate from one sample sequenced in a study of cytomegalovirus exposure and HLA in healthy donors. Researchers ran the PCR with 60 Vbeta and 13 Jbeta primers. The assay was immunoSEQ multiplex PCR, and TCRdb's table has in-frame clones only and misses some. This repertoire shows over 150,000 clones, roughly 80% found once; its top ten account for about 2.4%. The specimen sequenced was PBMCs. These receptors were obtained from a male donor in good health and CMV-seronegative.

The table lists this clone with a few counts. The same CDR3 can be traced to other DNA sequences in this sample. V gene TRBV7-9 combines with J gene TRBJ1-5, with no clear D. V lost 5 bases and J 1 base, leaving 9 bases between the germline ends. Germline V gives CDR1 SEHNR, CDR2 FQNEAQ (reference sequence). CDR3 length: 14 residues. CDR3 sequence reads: CASSPAGSNQPQHF. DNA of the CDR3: TGTGCCAGCAGCCCTGCGGGAAGCAATCAGCCCCAGCATTTT.

The CDR3 DNA reads as TGTGCCAGCAGCCCCCTCCGGAGCAACGAGCAGTACTTC. Its protein is CASSPLRSNEQYF. This sequence joins TRBV13 and TRBJ2-7, with unresolved D. The CDR3 sequence is 13 residues long. V lost 5 bases and J 5 bases, leaving 13 bases between the germline ends. Germline V gene sequence: CDR1 PRHDT, CDR2 FYEKMQ (reference sequence).

CDR3 residues: CASETSGAVTDTQYF. The CDR3 DNA reads as TGCGCCAGCGAGACTAGCGGGGCGGTCACAGATACGCAGTATTTT. This chain uses TRBV5-1 with TRBJ2-3; 11 nucleotides agree with TRBD2. CDR1 is SGHRS and CDR2 is YFSETQ in the germline V gene. V lost 7 bases to trimming and J lost 2 bases; unmatched junction nucleotides: 6. This CDR3 comprises 15 residues.

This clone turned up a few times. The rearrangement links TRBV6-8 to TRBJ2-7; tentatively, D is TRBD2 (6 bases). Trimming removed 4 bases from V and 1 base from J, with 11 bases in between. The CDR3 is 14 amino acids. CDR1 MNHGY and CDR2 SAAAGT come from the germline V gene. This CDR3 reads CASSCGGISYEQYF. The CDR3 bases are TGTGCCAGCAGTTGTGGAGGGATATCCTACGAGCAGTACTTC.

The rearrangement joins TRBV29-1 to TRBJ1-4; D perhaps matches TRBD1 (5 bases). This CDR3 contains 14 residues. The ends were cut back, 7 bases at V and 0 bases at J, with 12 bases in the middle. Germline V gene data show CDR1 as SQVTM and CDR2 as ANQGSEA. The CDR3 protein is CSGSGGTTNEKLFF. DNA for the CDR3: TGCAGCGGCTCGGGGGGAACAACTAATGAAAAACTGTTTTTT.

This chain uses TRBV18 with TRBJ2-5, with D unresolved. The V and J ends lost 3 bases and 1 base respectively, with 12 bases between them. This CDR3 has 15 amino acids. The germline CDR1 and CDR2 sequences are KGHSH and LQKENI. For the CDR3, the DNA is TGTGCCAGCTCACCGGATCTGGGCATCCAAGAGACCCAGTACTTC. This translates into CASSPDLGIQETQYF.

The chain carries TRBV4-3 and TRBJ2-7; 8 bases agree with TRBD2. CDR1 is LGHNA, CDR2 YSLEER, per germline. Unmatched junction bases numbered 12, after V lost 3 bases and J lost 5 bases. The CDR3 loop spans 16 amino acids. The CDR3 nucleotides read TGCGCCAGCAGCCAGCTAACCGGGACTAGTTTCCACGAGCAGTACTTC. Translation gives CASSQLTGTSFHEQYF.

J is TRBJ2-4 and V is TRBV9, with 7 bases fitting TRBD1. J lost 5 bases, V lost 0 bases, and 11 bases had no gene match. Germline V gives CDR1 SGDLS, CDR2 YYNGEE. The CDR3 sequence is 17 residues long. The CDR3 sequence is CASSVEQGGSWENIQYF. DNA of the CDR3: TGTGCCAGCAGCGTAGAGCAAGGGGGCAGTTGGGAAAACATTCAGTACTTC.

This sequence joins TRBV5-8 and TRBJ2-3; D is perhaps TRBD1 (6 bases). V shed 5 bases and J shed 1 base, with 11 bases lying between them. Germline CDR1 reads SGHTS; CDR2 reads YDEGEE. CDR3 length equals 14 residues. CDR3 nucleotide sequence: TGTGCCAGCAGTTTCCGACAGGGCACAGATACGCAGTATTTT. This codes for CASSFRQGTDTQYF.

The CDR3 reads CASSWSGNTDTQYF. The CDR3 DNA is TGTGCCAGTAGTTGGAGCGGGAACACAGATACGCAGTATTTT. The chain employs TRBV19 and TRBJ2-3; 7 nucleotides line up with TRBD2. This CDR3 contains 14 residues. Germline V gene lookup returns CDR1 LNHDA and CDR2 SQIVND (reference sequence). Losses at the gene ends were 5 bases for V and 2 bases for J; bases not matched to a gene: 4.

Here the CDR3 DNA reads TGCAGCGTTGTTCTGTGGCAGAGCAATCAGCCCCAGCATTTT. Protein sequence: CSVVLWQSNQPQHF. The chain joins TRBV29-1 to TRBJ1-5; D uncertain. Trimming cost V 4 bases and J 1 base, with 11 bases left between them. The CDR3 contains 14 residues. Per the germline V gene, CDR1 is SQVTM and CDR2 is ANQGSEA.

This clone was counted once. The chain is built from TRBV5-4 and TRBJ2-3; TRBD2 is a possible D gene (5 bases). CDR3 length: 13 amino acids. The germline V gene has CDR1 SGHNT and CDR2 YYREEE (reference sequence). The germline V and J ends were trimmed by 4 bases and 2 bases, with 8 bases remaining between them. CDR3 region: CASSQRSTDTQYF. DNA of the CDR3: TGTGCCAGCAGCCAGCGGTCCACAGATACGCAGTATTTT.

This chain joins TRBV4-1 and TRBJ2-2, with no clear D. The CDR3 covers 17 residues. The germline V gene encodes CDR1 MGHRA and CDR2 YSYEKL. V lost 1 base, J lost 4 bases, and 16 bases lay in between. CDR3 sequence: CASSQVDLGWVTGELFF. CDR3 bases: TGCGCCAGCAGCCAAGTCGATCTCGGGTGGGTCACCGGGGAGCTGTTTTTT.

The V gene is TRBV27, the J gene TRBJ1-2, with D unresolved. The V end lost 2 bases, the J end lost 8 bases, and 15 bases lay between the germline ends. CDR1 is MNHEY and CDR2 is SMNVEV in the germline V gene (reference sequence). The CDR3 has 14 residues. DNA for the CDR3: TGTGCCAGCAGTTTAATATCGGGATATGAAGGCTACACCTTC. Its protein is CASSLISGYEGYTF.

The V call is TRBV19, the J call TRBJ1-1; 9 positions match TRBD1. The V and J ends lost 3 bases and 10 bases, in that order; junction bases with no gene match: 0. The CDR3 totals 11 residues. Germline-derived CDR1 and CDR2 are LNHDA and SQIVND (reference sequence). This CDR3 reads CASSMDRGAFF. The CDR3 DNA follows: TGTGCCAGTAGTATGGACAGGGGAGCTTTCTTT.

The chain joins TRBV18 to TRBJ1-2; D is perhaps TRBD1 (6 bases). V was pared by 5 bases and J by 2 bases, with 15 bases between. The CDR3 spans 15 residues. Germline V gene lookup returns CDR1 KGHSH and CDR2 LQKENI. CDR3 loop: CASSSRITGNYGYTF. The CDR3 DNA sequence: TGTGCCAGCTCATCACGTATAACAGGGAACTATGGCTACACCTTC.

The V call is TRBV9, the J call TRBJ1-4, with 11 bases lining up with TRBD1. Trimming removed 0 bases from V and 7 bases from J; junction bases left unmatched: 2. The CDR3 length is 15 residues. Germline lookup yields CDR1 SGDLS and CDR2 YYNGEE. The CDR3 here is CASSVGTGGGEKLFF. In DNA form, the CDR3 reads TGTGCCAGCAGCGTAGGGACAGGGGGCGGTGAAAAACTGTTTTTT.

For the CDR3, the DNA is TGCGCCAGCAGCCTCTATCCATTACCCAGGGAAGACGGCTACACCTTC. Residues: CASSLYPLPREDGYTF. The chain is built from TRBV4-3 and TRBJ1-2; D is perhaps TRBD1 (5 bases). In germline, CDR1 is LGHNA, CDR2 YSLEER. Trimming stripped 4 bases from V and 8 bases from J, with 23 bases between. CDR3 length: 16 residues.